This TCR beta chain was captured in a study of Ad26.COV2.S vaccination and SARS-CoV-2 variants. The study, taken as a whole, reports: Post-vaccination spike-specific CD8+ and CD4+ T cell responses reportedly had substantial breadth. Comparable non-spike TCR breadth was observed in vaccine and placebo recipients.

Concerning this clone itself: The antigen is unknown.

Produced via immunoSEQ multiplex PCR; TCRdb's table is partial and in-frame only. The sample records around 300,000 clones, under 90% being singletons. V gave up 6 bases and J gave up 1 base, with 10 bases separating them. From germline, CDR1 is MNHEY and CDR2 SVGAGI. This CDR3 has 15 amino acids. Indicated treatment: around 19 received Ad26.COV2.S at low or high dose, single or two shots; about 5 received placebo; per-sample allocation not given. After the first vaccine or placebo injection, samples were drawn on day 63. Whoever gave the sample was an adult aged 18-55 years in Boston. The sequence was obtained from a person aged 18-60 years who received the Ad26.COV2.S COVID-19 vaccine or a placebo. This chain links TRBV6-5 with TRBJ2-6; D is possibly TRBD2 (6 bases). Source: peripheral blood, taken in a trial of Ad26.COV2.S vaccine versus placebo. CDR3 residues: CASSLGGSGANVLTF. The CDR3 nucleotides are TGTGCCAGCAGCTTGGGGGGATCTGGGGCCAACGTCCTGACTTTC.